Below are 30 T cell receptor beta chains sequenced from a single sample in a study of CD8+CD57+ T cells in acquired aplastic anemia. The use of genomic DNA as template underpinned the TCR beta VDJ and CDR3 profiling. TCRdb re-derived calls from the reads in MiXCR, one entry per CDR3 protein. The repertoire holds some 200,000 distinct CDR3 sequences, under 55% seen once, with approximately 9.7% in the top ten. It was patients with CD8+CD57+ cell expansion by flow cytometry who were chosen for sequencing. The sample comprised sorted CD4+, CD8+, or CD8+CD57+ T cells (not recorded which) from PBMCs. These receptors were collected from a human donor with aplastic anemia.

The chain carries TRBV29-1 and TRBJ2-7; TRBD1 matches 9 bases. V lost 3 bases, J lost 3 bases, and 6 bases stayed unmatched. The germline V gene has CDR1 SQVTM and CDR2 ANQGSEA. The CDR3 has 14 residues. In nucleotides, the CDR3 is TGCAGCGTTGATCCGACAGGGGGTAGCTACGAGCAGTACTTC. Residues: CSVDPTGGSYEQYF.

The rearrangement links TRBV7-2 to TRBJ1-3; 8 positions match TRBD1. Germline assignment: CDR1 SGHTA and CDR2 FQGNSA. J was trimmed by 4 bases and V by 5 bases; bases with no gene match: 7. The CDR3 totals 15 residues. CDR3 nucleotide sequence: TGTGCCAGCAGCCTTTCCCGGGACAGGGGAAACACCATATATTTT. This gives the protein CASSLSRDRGNTIYF.

For this clonotype: This may be a read error, as it is one base from a much larger clone. The J gene is TRBJ1-1, the V gene TRBV6-2 or TRBV6-3, with D possibly TRBD1 on 6 matching bases. This CDR3 is 14 amino acids long. Germline CDR1 is MNHEY and CDR2 is SVGEGT. The CDR3 loop is CASSYSLRGAEACF. The CDR3 DNA sequence: TGTGCCAGCAGTTACTCCCTACGGGGGGCTGAAGCTTGCTTT.

Ten or more counts support this clonotype. The chain recombines TRBV7-3 with TRBJ2-7; 8 nucleotides align to TRBD2. Germline loops: CDR1 SGHTA, CDR2 FQGTGA. Unmatched junction bases numbered 9, after V lost 5 bases and J lost 3 bases. CDR3 length equals 15 residues. Written as DNA, the CDR3 is TGTGCCAGCAGCCCGGAACCGGGAGGGGGCTACGAGCAGTACTTC. It encodes CASSPEPGGGYEQYF.

This clonotype came up a few times. This chain joins TRBV6-2 or TRBV6-3 and TRBJ2-7; TRBD2 agrees at 10 bases. The CDR3 has 16 residues. Germline CDR1 is MNHEY and CDR2 is SVGEGT. V trimming: 5 bases; J trimming: 3 bases; junction bases outside the gene matches: 10. CDR3 region: CASSPRRTSGYYEQYF. The CDR3, as DNA: TGTGCCAGCAGTCCCCGACGGACTAGCGGATACTACGAGCAGTACTTC.

This chain links TRBV20-1 with TRBJ2-5; 7 bases are shared with TRBD2. V gave up 3 bases and J gave up 4 bases; unmatched junction bases: 8. CDR3 length equals 14 residues. CDR1 DFQATT and CDR2 SNEGSKA come from the germline V gene (reference sequence). The CDR3 sequence is CSASPPWGGETQYF. The CDR3 DNA follows: TGCAGTGCTAGCCCACCGTGGGGGGGAGAGACCCAGTACTTC.

This clonotype was picked up a small number of times. The chain carries TRBV5-4 and TRBJ1-1; the match to TRBD1 covers 9 bases. The germline V gene encodes CDR1 SGHNT and CDR2 YYREEE (reference sequence). Losses at the gene ends were 4 bases for V and 5 bases for J; bases not matched to a gene: 12. This CDR3 has 16 residues. CDR3 nucleotides: TGTGCCAGCAGCGCCGGCGGGACAGGGTTAAAAACTGAAGCTTTCTTT. Protein sequence: CASSAGGTGLKTEAFF.

This clonotype was detected once. V is TRBV7-3 and J is TRBJ2-7, with TRBD2 identical over 7 bases. The CDR3 is made up of 14 amino acids. The germline gives CDR1 SGHTA, CDR2 FQGTGA. Germline trimming cut 0 bases from V and 6 bases from J; bases unmatched to any gene: 5. The CDR3 loop reads CASSLTSGQGEQYF. CDR3 in DNA: TGTGCCAGCAGCTTAACTAGCGGGCAAGGCGAGCAGTACTTC.

The chain uses TRBV20-1 and TRBJ2-5; D is ambiguous. This CDR3 spans 12 amino acids. Germline values: CDR1 DFQATT, CDR2 SNEGSKA (reference sequence). V was trimmed by 6 bases and J by 3 bases, leaving 11 bases between them. The CDR3 spells CSAPATKETQYF. As DNA, the CDR3 is TGCAGTGCCCCCGCAACGAAAGAGACCCAGTACTTC.

The CDR3 protein is CSVELRVSSTEAFF. DNA of the CDR3: TGCAGCGTTGAATTGCGGGTATCGAGCACTGAAGCTTTCTTT. The rearrangement links TRBV29-1 to TRBJ1-1; D gene ambiguous. Germline lookup yields CDR1 SQVTM and CDR2 ANQGSEA. The germline V and J ends were trimmed by 2 bases and 4 bases, with 14 bases remaining between them. The CDR3 length is 14 residues.

This clonotype was observed many times. The chain uses TRBV19 and TRBJ1-1; TRBD1 might be the D (5 bases). V lost 6 bases, J lost 2 bases, and 7 bases lay in between. The CDR3 consists of 12 residues. CDR1 LNHDA and CDR2 SQIVND come from the germline V gene (reference sequence). The CDR3 DNA is TGTGCCAGTAGCACAGGTAACACTGAAGCTTTCTTT. It specifies CASSTGNTEAFF. The whole variable domain, remainder taken from reference TRBV19 and TRBJ1-1, is DGGITQSPKYLFRKEGQNVTLSCEQNLNHDAMYWYRQDPGQGLRLIYYSQIVNDFQKGDIAEGYSVSREKKESFPLTVTSAQKNPTAFYLCASSTGNTEAFFGQGTRLTVV.

The chain links TRBV19 to TRBJ2-6, with TRBD1 matching over 8 bases. The V gene end was trimmed by 7 bases and the J gene end by 2 bases; junction bases not matched to a gene: 13. The germline CDR1 and CDR2 sequences are LNHDA and SQIVND (reference sequence). The CDR3 runs to 18 residues. The CDR3, as DNA: TGTGCCAGTACTATTGCCGGACAGGGCTACACTGGGGCCAACGTCCTGACTTTC. Translating it yields CASTIAGQGYTGANVLTF. Full variable domain (missing parts from reference TRBV19 and TRBJ2-6): DGGITQSPKYLFRKEGQNVTLSCEQNLNHDAMYWYRQDPGQGLRLIYYSQIVNDFQKGDIAEGYSVSREKKESFPLTVTSAQKNPTAFYLCASTIAGQGYTGANVLTFGAGSRLTVL.

A remark on this clonotype: An end of the junction does not agree with germline; a read error may underlie this. This chain uses TRBV10-2 with TRBJ1-1, with D uncertain. This CDR3 spans 11 amino acids. Germline V lookup: CDR1 WSHSY, CDR2 SAAADI. In DNA, the CDR3 is TGCGCCCGCAGTGAGAACACTGACGCTTTCTTT. Residues: CARSENTDAFF.

A remark on this clonotype: A junction end diverges from the germline sequence, so it may reflect a read error. The V call is TRBV2, the J call TRBJ2-7; no firm D call. CDR3 length: 13 residues. Germline lookup yields CDR1 SNHLY and CDR2 FYNNEI. CDR3 amino acids: CASSQDGPHEQCF. The CDR3 coding sequence is TGTGCCAGCAGCCAGGACGGCCCCCACGAGCAGTGCTTC.

This clonotype was found many times. The chain combines TRBV20-1 with TRBJ1-5, with no clear D. The V gene's germline CDR1 is DFQATT and CDR2 SNEGSKA (reference sequence). This CDR3 has 15 residues. The CDR3 loop is CSVVGSGRRNQPQHF. In nucleotides, the CDR3 is TGCAGCGTAGTGGGGAGTGGCCGCCGCAATCAGCCCCAGCATTTT.

This clonotype turned up a few times. The DNA of the CDR3 is TGCGCCAGCAGCTTGGGTGCCGACGAGCAGTACTTC. Translating it yields CASSLGADEQYF. V usage is TRBV5-1 and J usage is TRBJ2-7; D is undetermined. CDR3 length: 12 residues. Germline assignment: CDR1 SGHRS and CDR2 YFSETQ. V shed 0 bases and J shed 5 bases, with 6 bases lying between them.

This clonotype was picked up a small number of times. CDR3 bases: TGTGCCAGCAGCCCAGCAGCTTGGACAGGGAACACCGGGGAGCTGTTTTTT. Translating gives CASSPAAWTGNTGELFF. The rearrangement uses TRBV4-2 and TRBJ2-2; TRBD1 agrees at 7 bases. This CDR3 region has 17 residues. CDR1 is LGHNA and CDR2 is YNFKEQ in the germline V gene. With V trimmed by 4 bases and J by 1 base, 9 bases remained unmatched.

For this clonotype: This may come from a read error, since a much larger clone is one base off. V gene TRBV14 combines with J gene TRBJ2-7; 9 bases agree with TRBD1. Germline V CDR1 and CDR2: SGHDN, FVKESK. This CDR3 region has 14 residues. The CDR3 DNA sequence: TGTGCCAGCGGCCAAGTCGACAGGGGGGTCGAGCAGTACTTC. Its translation is CASGQVDRGVEQYF.

This clonotype was seen a few times. The rearrangement links TRBV2 to TRBJ2-7, with 13 bases fitting TRBD2. Unmatched junction bases numbered 2, after V lost 4 bases and J lost 5 bases. The CDR3 spans 14 residues. CDR1 is SNHLY and CDR2 is FYNNEI in the germline V gene. For the CDR3, the DNA is TGTGCCAGCAGTGGGACTAGCGGGAGCAACGAGCAGTACTTC. Translated, it gives CASSGTSGSNEQYF. The full variable domain, in which reference TRBV2 and TRBJ2-7 provide the parts outside the CDR3, is EPEVTQTPSHQVTQMGQEVILRCVPISNHLYFYWYRQILGQKVEFLVSFYNNEISEKSEIFDDQFSVERPDGSNFTLKIRSTKLEDSAMYFCASSGTSGSNEQYFGPGTRLTVT.

This clonotype was observed at least ten times. The rearrangement joins TRBV25-1 to TRBJ2-5; maybe TRBD1 (6 bases). Germline CDR1 is MGHDK and CDR2 is SYGVNS. V was clipped by 5 bases and J by 5 bases, with 15 bases between them. The CDR3 length is 14 residues. The chain's CDR3 is CASSFPGAKETQYF. Here the CDR3 DNA reads TGTGCCAGCAGTTTTCCAGGGGCGAAGGAGACCCAGTACTTC.

This chain connects TRBV29-1 to TRBJ2-2; 7 bases match TRBD1. CDR3 length: 14 residues. Germline CDR1 and CDR2: SQVTM and ANQGSEA. The junction had 6 bases not matched to a gene; V was cut back by 7 bases and J by 1 base. CDR3 residues: CSAGTDLNTGELFF. The CDR3 DNA reads as TGCAGCGCCGGGACAGACCTGAACACCGGGGAGCTGTTTTTT.

In this sample, this clonotype turned up many times. The chain couples TRBV7-6 to TRBJ1-6; the D gene is possibly TRBD1 (6 bases). This CDR3 region has 16 residues. Germline V gene data show CDR1 as SGHVS and CDR2 as FNYEAQ. V shed 5 bases and J shed 6 bases, with 17 bases lying between them. This CDR3 is CASSPQGGLSNSPLHF. In DNA form, the CDR3 reads TGTGCCAGCAGCCCACAAGGGGGGCTATCTAATTCACCCCTCCACTTT.

The V gene is TRBV15, the J gene TRBJ1-4; D is undetermined. Germline values: CDR1 LNHNV, CDR2 YYDKDF (reference sequence). The V end was cut by 5 bases, the J end by 5 bases, with 6 bases between. This CDR3 contains 12 residues. The CDR3, as DNA: TGTGCCACCAGCCGACCCAATGAAAAACTGTTTTTT. Protein product: CATSRPNEKLFF.

This clonotype was seen only a few times. The V and J genes are TRBV29-1 and TRBJ1-1; 7 bases align to TRBD1. This CDR3 has 14 amino acids. J gave up 5 bases and V 5 bases, and 11 bases lay outside the gene matches. The germline V gene has CDR1 SQVTM and CDR2 ANQGSEA. CDR3 sequence: CSVTGAVGGTEAFF. The CDR3 DNA follows: TGCAGCGTTACAGGGGCGGTAGGGGGTACTGAAGCTTTCTTT. Full variable domain (remainder filled in from reference TRBV29-1 and TRBJ1-1): SAVISQKPSRDICQRGTSLTIQCQVDSQVTMMFWYRQQPGQSLTLIATANQGSEATYESGFVIDKFPISRPNLTFSTLTVSNMSPEDSSIYLCSVTGAVGGTEAFFGQGTRLTVV.

This clonotype was seen a few times. This chain uses TRBV2 with TRBJ2-3, with D maybe TRBD1 (5 bases). The closer fit of TRBJ1-5 to the DNA end suggests the J call may be wrong. The CDR3 covers 14 residues. Germline V gene data show CDR1 as SNHLY and CDR2 as FYNNEI. For the CDR3, the DNA is TGTGCCAGCAGTCTCGGGACTAACACAGGTACGCAGCATTTT. As protein: CASSLGTNTGTQHF.

This chain joins TRBV10-3 and TRBJ1-1; 12 nucleotides line up with TRBD1. Losses at the gene ends were 5 bases for V and 4 bases for J; bases not matched to a gene: 5. Germline values: CDR1 ENHRY, CDR2 SYGVKD. The CDR3 covers 15 residues. The CDR3 DNA reads as TGTGCCATCAGTTTCCCGGGACAGGGGGCCACTGAAGCTTTCTTT. This translates into CAISFPGQGATEAFF.

This clonotype has only a few counts. This chain joins TRBV15 and TRBJ2-5; D may correspond to TRBD1 or TRBD2 (5 bases each). V lost 5 bases and J 2 bases, leaving 12 bases between the germline ends. CDR3 length equals 14 residues. Germline V lookup: CDR1 LNHNV, CDR2 YYDKDF (reference sequence). The CDR3 spells CATSGDGIQETQYF. As DNA, the CDR3 is TGTGCCACCAGCGGGGACGGGATACAAGAGACCCAGTACTTC.

The V and J genes are TRBV10-3 and TRBJ1-1, with 7 bases lining up with TRBD1. Per the germline V gene, CDR1 is ENHRY and CDR2 is SYGVKD. The V segment lost 7 bases and the J segment 2 bases; nucleotides outside the gene matches: 7. This CDR3 spans 14 amino acids. CDR3: CAINPTGSNTEAFF. In DNA, the CDR3 is TGTGCCATCAATCCGACAGGGAGCAACACTGAAGCTTTCTTT.

This clonotype was picked up many times. J is TRBJ1-1 and V is TRBV20-1; perhaps TRBD1 as D (6 bases). CDR1 is DFQATT and CDR2 is SNEGSKA in the germline V gene (reference sequence). The ends were cut back, 1 base at V and 2 bases at J, with 14 bases in the middle. The CDR3 sequence is 15 residues long. The CDR3 spells CSARVLGDINTEAFF. CDR3 bases: TGCAGTGCTAGAGTTCTAGGGGACATTAACACTGAAGCTTTCTTT.

This rearrangement joins TRBV30 to TRBJ2-3; TRBD1 is a possible D gene (6 bases). V lost 5 bases and J 4 bases, leaving 16 bases between the germline ends. CDR1 is GTSNPN and CDR2 is SVGIG in the germline V gene (reference sequence). The CDR3 length is 14 residues. DNA for the CDR3: TGTGCCTGGGGGACACTGCTCGACTCAGATACGCAGTATTTT. Amino acids: CAWGTLLDSDTQYF. The variable domain in full, completed from reference TRBV30 and TRBJ2-3, reads SQTIHQWPATLVQPVGSPLSLECTVEGTSNPNLYWYRQAAGRGLQLLFYSVGIGQISSEVPQNLSASRPQDRQFILSSKKLLLSDSGFYLCAWGTLLDSDTQYFGPGTRLTVL.